Only a few counts were recorded for the clone carrying this TCR beta chain. The sample belongs to a study of beta chain features in type 1 diabetes. TCRB transcripts that were expressed got sequenced, as all of the isolated RNA had been reverse transcribed. Produced via immunoSEQ multiplex PCR; TCRdb's table is partial and in-frame only. Of almost 350,000 clones in the sample, less than 10% are singletons; the top ten hold approximately 0.47%. This receptor was obtained from a woman under 30 in good health. Sequencing was performed on central memory CD4+ T cells from blood.

The CDR3 DNA sequence: TGTGCCAGCAGAACGGACACGGATAGGGCGGGCTACACCTTC. Translation: CASRTDTDRAGYTF. This chain uses TRBV28 with TRBJ1-2, with D possibly matching TRBD1 (5 bases). CDR1 and CDR2 from the germline V gene are MDHEN and SYDVKM. V was clipped by 6 bases and J by 8 bases, with 19 bases between them. This CDR3 region has 14 residues.